This passage covers 8 T cell receptor beta chains from one sample sequenced in a study of blood T cell repertoires in COVID-19. Assay: immunoSEQ multiplex PCR; the TCRdb copy retains only in-frame clones and omits some. The sample records roughly 280,000 clones, around 80% being singletons. Source material: peripheral blood. Receptors were obtained from a man aged 55 to 69 with acute or convalescent COVID-19.

The chain is built from TRBV21-1 and TRBJ2-3; the D call TRBD2 from the table was never checked on the DNA. TRBV21-1 is a pseudogene. The CDR3 totals 16 residues. The CDR3 coding sequence is TGTGCCAGCAGCAAAGATCCTAGCGGAACCACAGATACGCAGTATTTT. It codes for CASSKDPSGTTDTQYF.

The chain employs TRBV19 and TRBJ1-2; 9 bases line up with TRBD1. J lost 4 bases, V lost 9 bases, and 9 bases had no gene match. The length of the CDR3 is 14 residues. CDR1 is LNHDA, CDR2 SQIVND, per germline (reference sequence). The chain's CDR3 is CASNTGGAGYGYTF. CDR3 DNA sequence: TGTGCCAGCAACACAGGGGGCGCGGGCTATGGCTACACCTTC.

V and J are TRBV7-2 and TRBJ1-5; TRBD1 matches at 9 bases. CDR1 and CDR2 (germline): SGHTA, FQGNSA. The junction had 5 bases not matched to a gene; V was cut back by 3 bases and J by 5 bases. This CDR3 has 15 residues. DNA of the CDR3: TGTGCCAGCAGCTTGCGACAGGGGGACGATCAGCCCCAGCATTTT. It codes for CASSLRQGDDQPQHF.

The genes are TRBV27 and TRBJ2-5; possibly TRBD2 for D (6 bases). The V gene lost 5 bases and the J gene lost 1 base, with 11 bases spanning the gap. The V gene's germline CDR1 is MNHEY and CDR2 SMNVEV (reference sequence). The CDR3 length is 14 residues. CDR3 sequence: CASSRRGFQETQYF. The CDR3 DNA reads as TGTGCCAGCAGTAGGAGGGGATTCCAAGAGACCCAGTACTTC.

The chain carries TRBV7-8 and TRBJ1-2; D possibly corresponds to TRBD1 (5 bases). The CDR3 is 15 amino acids. CDR1 is SGHVS, CDR2 FQNEAQ, per germline. V was cut by 2 bases and J by 4 bases, with 14 bases left in between. DNA of the CDR3: TGTGCCAGCAGCTTAATGTCACAGGCAGTCTATGGCTACACCTTC. Translating it yields CASSLMSQAVYGYTF.

This rearrangement joins TRBV28 to TRBJ2-1, with a possible D match to TRBD2 (6 bases). Germline assignment: CDR1 MDHEN and CDR2 SYDVKM. The CDR3 is 12 residues long. Trimming left V 5 bases short and J 7 bases short, with 9 bases between. CDR3 DNA: TGTGCCAGCAGTATCAGCGGGAATGAGCAGTTCTTC. Its translation is CASSISGNEQFF.

J is TRBJ2-3 and V is TRBV9, with D uncertain. CDR1 is SGDLS and CDR2 is YYNGEE in the germline V gene. The V end was cut by 1 base, the J end by 4 bases, with 16 bases between. This CDR3 is built from 16 residues. DNA for the CDR3: TGTGCCAGCAGCGTAAGTGCCCCTAAACGCGCAGATACGCAGTATTTT. Its translation: CASSVSAPKRADTQYF. Variable domain in full (rest from reference TRBV9 and TRBJ2-3): DSGVTQTPKHLITATGQRVTLRCSPRSGDLSVYWYQQSLDQGLQFLIQYYNGEERAKGNILERFSAQQFPDLHSELNLSSLELGDSALYFCASSVSAPKRADTQYFGPGTRLTVL.

The chain joins TRBV3-1 (or the pseudogene TRBV3-2) to TRBJ2-1; 8 bases fit TRBD2. The length of the CDR3 is 14 residues. Per the germline V gene, CDR1 is LGHDT and CDR2 is YNNKEL (reference sequence). V shed 2 bases and J 8 bases; nucleotides not matched to a gene: 5. The CDR3 here is CASSQRGGGYEQFF. CDR3 sequence (DNA): TGTGCCAGCAGCCAACGGGGCGGGGGGTATGAGCAGTTCTTC.